Presented here are 22 T cell receptor beta chains from one specimen sequenced in a study of shared clonotypes between healthy human individuals. Libraries were prepared by immunoSEQ multiplex PCR; TCRdb keeps only in-frame clonotypes and omits some of them. The profile shows 1.5 million to 1.9 million clones, 95% to 99% of them singletons. Sequenced material: naive CD4+ T cells sorted from blood. Subset specified: CD45RA+ positively selected. The receptors derive from a man aged 25 to 40 in good health.

The V gene is TRBV4-3, the J gene TRBJ2-2, with D perhaps being TRBD1 or TRBD2 (6 bases each). Germline V gene lookup returns CDR1 LGHNA and CDR2 YSLEER. The CDR3 runs 17 residues. V was clipped by 1 base and J by 5 bases, with 17 bases between them. As DNA, the CDR3 is TGCGCCAGCAGCCAAGGTGGAGGGGGTCTGGTAACCGGGGAGCTGTTTTTT. Translation: CASSQGGGGLVTGELFF.

The chain couples TRBV15 to TRBJ2-5, with 8 bases fitting TRBD1. The CDR3 runs to 18 residues. Germline lookup yields CDR1 LNHNV and CDR2 YYDKDF (reference sequence). Trimming took 2 bases from V and 0 from J; bases not matched to a gene: 11. The CDR3 DNA follows: TGTGCCACCAGCAGACAAAAGGACAGGGCCCCGTACCAAGAGACCCAGTACTTC. Translation gives CATSRQKDRAPYQETQYF.

V is TRBV28 and J is TRBJ2-7; tentatively, D is TRBD2 (7 bases). V was shortened by 7 bases and J by 5 bases, with 21 bases between the two germline ends. CDR3 size: 15 residues. CDR1 is MDHEN and CDR2 is SYDVKM in the germline V gene. The CDR3 sequence: CASTDTGGQMDEQYF. The CDR3 DNA reads as TGTGCCAGCACCGATACGGGGGGCCAAATGGACGAGCAGTACTTC.

J is TRBJ2-3 and V is TRBV6-6; D not resolved. The ends were cut back, 2 bases at V and 2 bases at J, with 11 bases in the middle. Germline CDR1 reads MNHNY; CDR2 reads SVGAGI (reference sequence). This CDR3 comprises 15 residues. The CDR3 region is CASSYPMGPTDTQYF. CDR3 sequence (DNA): TGTGCCAGCAGTTACCCAATGGGCCCCACAGATACGCAGTATTTT.

The chain uses TRBV18 and TRBJ1-2; D is uncertain. The ends were cut back, 5 bases at V and 1 base at J, with 8 bases in the middle. Germline assignment: CDR1 KGHSH and CDR2 LQKENI. This CDR3 comprises 13 residues. This CDR3 reads CASSSGINYGYTF. CDR3 nucleotides: TGTGCCAGCTCATCTGGGATTAACTATGGCTACACCTTC.

The chain uses TRBV7-2 and TRBJ2-1; TRBD2 matches at 8 bases. CDR1 and CDR2 (germline): SGHTA, FQGNSA. The CDR3 is made up of 14 amino acids. The V segment lost 0 bases and the J segment 14 bases; nucleotides outside the gene matches: 9. CDR3 loop: CASSLAAGGRNEFF. Here the CDR3 DNA reads TGTGCCAGCAGCTTAGCGGCGGGAGGCCGGAATGAGTTCTTC.

The chain combines TRBV4-3 with TRBJ2-1; 8 bases fit TRBD1. The CDR3 consists of 15 residues. Looked up from germline, CDR1 is LGHNA and CDR2 is YSLEER. Trimming removed 6 bases from V and 7 bases from J; junction bases left unmatched: 11. CDR3 amino acids: CASRSRGQGMNEQFF. The DNA of the CDR3 is TGCGCCAGCAGATCTAGAGGACAGGGAATGAATGAGCAGTTCTTC.

The rearrangement joins TRBV5-1 to TRBJ2-2; D uncertain. V gave up 0 bases and J gave up 5 bases, with 11 bases separating them. The CDR3 loop spans 15 amino acids. CDR1 and CDR2 (germline): SGHRS, YFSETQ. The CDR3 region is CASSLGDLGTGELFF. The CDR3 DNA is TGCGCCAGCAGCTTGGGCGACCTGGGAACCGGGGAGCTGTTTTTT. Supplemented by reference TRBV5-1 and TRBJ2-2, the full variable domain reads KAGVTQTPRYLIKTRGQQVTLSCSPISGHRSVSWYQQTPGQGLQFLFEYFSETQRNKGNFPGRFSGRQFSNSRSEMNVSTLELGDSALYLCASSLGDLGTGELFFGEGSRLTVL.

This clone was observed once. V usage is TRBV28 and J usage is TRBJ1-1, with D tentatively TRBD1 (5 bases). V was trimmed by 5 bases and J by 7 bases, leaving 20 bases between them. Germline V gene data show CDR1 as MDHEN and CDR2 as SYDVKM. The CDR3 totals 15 residues. CDR3 sequence reads: CASSLGASMNGEAFF. The CDR3 DNA follows: TGTGCCAGCAGTCTCGGGGCATCCATGAACGGTGAAGCTTTCTTT.

The CDR3 loop is CATSQGLWYEQYF. For the CDR3, the DNA is TGTGCCACCTCCCAGGGGCTATGGTACGAGCAGTACTTC. The chain recombines TRBV19 with TRBJ2-7; tentative D call: TRBD1 (6 bases). CDR1 and CDR2 (germline): LNHDA, SQIVND (reference sequence). The CDR3 covers 13 residues. V lost 10 bases and J 4 bases, leaving 17 bases between the germline ends.

The rearrangement joins TRBV9 to TRBJ2-3; no definite D call. The CDR3 totals 15 residues. CDR1 and CDR2 (germline): SGDLS, YYNGEE. V lost 0 bases to trimming and J lost 4 bases, with 12 bases between them. DNA for the CDR3: TGTGCCAGCAGCGTAGACGGTAGTGAGTCAGATACGCAGTATTTT. This translates into CASSVDGSESDTQYF.

This chain connects TRBV6-5 to TRBJ1-1; the D gene is possibly TRBD1 (6 bases). Germline assignment: CDR1 MNHEY and CDR2 SVGAGI. V was clipped by 5 bases and J by 9 bases, with 10 bases between them. This CDR3 region has 11 residues. CDR3 in DNA: TGTGCCAGCAGTCAGGACAGCCAAGCTTTCTTT. Its protein is CASSQDSQAFF.

This chain connects TRBV6-1 to TRBJ1-3, with unresolved D. Germline CDR1 is MNHNS and CDR2 is SASEGT. V was trimmed by 1 base and J by 0 bases, leaving 13 bases between them. This CDR3 is built from 17 residues. The CDR3 spells CASSEVLGWHSGNTIYF. CDR3 nucleotides: TGTGCCAGCAGTGAAGTCCTGGGATGGCACTCTGGAAACACCATATATTTT.

This chain connects TRBV7-2 to TRBJ2-2; no clear D gene. The CDR3 loop spans 14 amino acids. V was pared by 2 bases and J by 0 bases, with 4 bases between. Germline V gene lookup returns CDR1 SGHTA and CDR2 FQGNSA. For the CDR3, the DNA is TGTGCCAGCAGCTTAACATCGAACACCGGGGAGCTGTTTTTT. It codes for CASSLTSNTGELFF.

The chain combines TRBV28 with TRBJ1-5, with D tentatively TRBD1 (6 bases). Germline V gene sequence: CDR1 MDHEN, CDR2 SYDVKM. The V end lost 5 bases, the J end lost 2 bases, and 16 bases lay between the germline ends. This CDR3 spans 16 amino acids. The CDR3 region is CASSQGLPGGNQPQHF. CDR3 nucleotide sequence: TGTGCCAGCAGTCAAGGGCTCCCAGGGGGCAATCAGCCCCAGCATTTT.

CDR3 region: CASSQDVRTGGREKLFF. In nucleotides, the CDR3 is TGTGCCAGCAGCCAAGATGTTAGGACAGGGGGACGTGAAAAACTGTTTTTT. The chain is built from TRBV4-2 and TRBJ1-4; 10 bases align to TRBD1. Germline CDR1 is LGHNA and CDR2 is YNFKEQ. Trimming took 0 bases from V and 7 from J; bases not matched to a gene: 8. The CDR3 runs to 17 residues.

The J gene is TRBJ2-2, the V gene TRBV5-1; no firm D call. Germline V gene lookup returns CDR1 SGHRS and CDR2 YFSETQ. The CDR3 sequence is 16 residues long. Deletions cut 3 bases from V and 2 bases from J, with 14 bases between. CDR3: CASSWNRKINTGELFF. The CDR3 DNA reads TGCGCCAGCAGCTGGAACAGAAAAATAAACACCGGGGAGCTGTTTTTT.

The rearrangement uses TRBV4-3 and TRBJ1-5; possibly TRBD1 for D (5 bases). The CDR3 sequence is 15 residues long. Germline V gene sequence: CDR1 LGHNA, CDR2 YSLEER. The V and J ends lost 0 bases and 4 bases respectively, with 10 bases between them. CDR3 in DNA: TGCGCCAGCAGCCAAGATAGTTCAGGGAATCAGCCCCAGCATTTT. Translated: CASSQDSSGNQPQHF.

The genes are TRBV29-1 and TRBJ1-3; D gene ambiguous. The germline V gene encodes CDR1 SQVTM and CDR2 ANQGSEA. This CDR3 is built from 12 residues. V gave up 4 bases and J gave up 0 bases, with 4 bases separating them. The CDR3 is CSVVISGNTIYF. In DNA, the CDR3 is TGCAGCGTTGTCATCTCTGGAAACACCATATATTTT.

The genes are TRBV5-5 and TRBJ2-5; D possibly uses TRBD1 or TRBD2 (5 bases each). Germline CDR1 reads SGHKS; CDR2 reads YYEKEE (reference sequence). This CDR3 has 13 residues. Trimming cost V 3 bases and J 6 bases, with 12 bases left between them. DNA of the CDR3: TGTGCCAGCAGCTCCGGGACCAGCAAGACCCAGTACTTC. This sequence encodes CASSSGTSKTQYF.

V gene TRBV28 combines with J gene TRBJ1-2, with 8 bases matching TRBD1. The CDR3 has 15 amino acids. V was pared by 5 bases and J by 1 base, with 6 bases of the junction left unmatched. The germline gives CDR1 MDHEN, CDR2 SYDVKM. The CDR3 DNA reads as TGTGCCAGCAGTCCCCAGACAGGGGTTAACTATGGCTACACCTTC. It is translated as CASSPQTGVNYGYTF.

This clone has only one observation. The chain carries TRBV19 and TRBJ1-1, with a weak D call TRBD1 (5 bases). The germline gives CDR1 LNHDA, CDR2 SQIVND (reference sequence). V shed 4 bases and J shed 1 base, with 10 bases lying between them. This CDR3 contains 14 residues. This chain's CDR3 is CASSSTGPNTEAFF. CDR3 coding DNA: TGTGCCAGTAGTAGTACAGGCCCGAACACTGAAGCTTTCTTT. Full variable domain (remainder filled in from reference TRBV19 and TRBJ1-1): DGGITQSPKYLFRKEGQNVTLSCEQNLNHDAMYWYRQDPGQGLRLIYYSQIVNDFQKGDIAEGYSVSREKKESFPLTVTSAQKNPTAFYLCASSSTGPNTEAFFGQGTRLTVV.